This T cell receptor beta chain was sequenced for a study of tumor-infiltrating lymphocytes in primary liver carcinoma. Study-wide context: Staging placed the tumors at T1-T3 N0M0, and they measured about 4 to 11 cm across. Regardless of tissue type, samples showed similar yields of roughly 3.65 to 8 million productive TCRbeta reads. General study results and limits: In tumor-adjacent and tumor-blood pairs, overlap was lower than in tumor region pairs.

Joint extraction of RNA and DNA used about 17-31 mg of bulk tissue that was unsorted. Surgical resection served as treatment for the primary liver carcinoma of these patients. In this sample, this clonotype turned up many times. What it binds is not known. Germline trimming cut 0 bases from V and 0 bases from J; bases unmatched to any gene: 0. The CDR3 has 15 residues. Germline loops: CDR1 MNHEY, CDR2 SVGAGI. Using a constant-region primer together with ProtoScript II reverse transcriptase, TCR beta cDNA was made from 450 to 600 ng of total RNA. Employing slightly modified ARM-PCR, three nested multiplex PCR rounds were run, and these gave rise to the TCR beta libraries. The first two PCR rounds used TRBV1-TRBV30 primers with a Cbeta primer, roughly 10 cycles each. TCRdb recomputed calls from the multiplex PCR reads with MiXCR, one row per CDR3 protein. The table shows fewer than 50,000 distinct CDR3 sequences, with 60% to 80% occurring only once.

This sequence was found in a woman younger than 45 with primary liver carcinoma and hepatitis B virus infection. The chain is built from TRBV6-5 and TRBJ2-7; 9 bases are a match to TRBD2. The specimen was tumor-adjacent normal liver tissue. The CDR3 DNA reads as TGTGCCAGCAGTTACTCTAGCGGGAGCTCCTACGAGCAGTACTTC. This gives the protein CASSYSSGSSYEQYF.